This TCR beta chain was recovered during a study of human T cells and chemical hapten exposure. This clonotype was picked up many times. TCRdb used MiXCR to reprocess the RACE reads, holding one entry per CDR3 protein. Altogether 300,000 to 450,000 distinct CDR3 sequences are present, about 5.1% being singletons, with the ten largest covering approximately 2.4%. Regarding time point: pre-sensitization, week 0. The sample's treatment: therapeutic diphenylcyclopropenone sensitization with weekly scalp DPC. Non-pregnant alopecia patients aged 18 to 70, suitable for DPC therapy. The germline V gene has CDR1 SGDLS and CDR2 YYNGEE. Trimming shortened V by 2 bases and J by 5 bases, and 17 bases separated the two germline ends. CDR3 size: 15 residues.

This receptor was obtained from a woman in her 50s with alopecia areata. Some clones in this sample may be carry-over from other donors' samples. Here the sequenced sample was whole blood, taken in connection with sensitization to the hapten diphenylcyclopropenone (DPC). The chain uses TRBV9 and TRBJ2-7; a weak D match, TRBD2 (5 bases). The CDR3 sequence is CASSVGSLPANEQYF. The CDR3 DNA is TGTGCCAGCAGCGTGGGGAGCCTGCCTGCCAACGAGCAGTACTTC. The variable domain in full, with the rest retrieved from reference TRBV9 and TRBJ2-7, is DSGVTQTPKHLITATGQRVTLRCSPRSGDLSVYWYQQSLDQGLQFLIQYYNGEERAKGNILERFSAQQFPDLHSELNLSSLELGDSALYFCASSVGSLPANEQYFGPGTRLTVT.